This T cell receptor (beta chain) was identified in a study of T-cell reconstitution after alpha-beta-depleted transplantation in children. The CDR3 runs 15 residues. Trimming removed 6 bases from V and 2 bases from J, with 11 bases in between. Library preparation (for TCRbeta) was performed with unique molecular identifiers. TCRdb re-called the PCR reads with MiXCR, one entry per CDR3 protein. The sample has some 600,000 distinct CDR3 sequences, roughly 15% seen once. This TCR was recovered from a human donor who donated a stem cell graft to a child with acute myeloid leukemia. The chain has TRBV12-3 or TRBV12-4 and TRBJ2-6; weak D call: TRBD1 (6 bases). Sequencing used PBMCs from the stem cell graft donor, obtained from the stem cell graft. CDR3 protein: CASRWRTAGANVLTF. The CDR3 DNA follows: TGTGCCAGCAGGTGGAGGACAGCTGGGGCCAACGTCCTGACTTTC.